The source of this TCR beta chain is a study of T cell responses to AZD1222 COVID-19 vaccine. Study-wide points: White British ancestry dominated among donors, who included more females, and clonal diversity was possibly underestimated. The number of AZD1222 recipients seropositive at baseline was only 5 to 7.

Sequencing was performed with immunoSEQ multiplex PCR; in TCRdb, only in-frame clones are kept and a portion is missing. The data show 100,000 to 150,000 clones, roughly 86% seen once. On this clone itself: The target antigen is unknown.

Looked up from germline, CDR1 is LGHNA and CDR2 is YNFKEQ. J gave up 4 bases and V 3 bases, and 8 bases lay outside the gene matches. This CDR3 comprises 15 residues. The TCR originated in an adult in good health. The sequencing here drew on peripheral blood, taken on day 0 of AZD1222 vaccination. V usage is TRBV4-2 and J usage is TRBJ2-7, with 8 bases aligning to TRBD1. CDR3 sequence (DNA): TGTGCCAGCAGCCAGGCCGGGACAGGTCCTTACGAGCAGTACTTC. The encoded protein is CASSQAGTGPYEQYF.